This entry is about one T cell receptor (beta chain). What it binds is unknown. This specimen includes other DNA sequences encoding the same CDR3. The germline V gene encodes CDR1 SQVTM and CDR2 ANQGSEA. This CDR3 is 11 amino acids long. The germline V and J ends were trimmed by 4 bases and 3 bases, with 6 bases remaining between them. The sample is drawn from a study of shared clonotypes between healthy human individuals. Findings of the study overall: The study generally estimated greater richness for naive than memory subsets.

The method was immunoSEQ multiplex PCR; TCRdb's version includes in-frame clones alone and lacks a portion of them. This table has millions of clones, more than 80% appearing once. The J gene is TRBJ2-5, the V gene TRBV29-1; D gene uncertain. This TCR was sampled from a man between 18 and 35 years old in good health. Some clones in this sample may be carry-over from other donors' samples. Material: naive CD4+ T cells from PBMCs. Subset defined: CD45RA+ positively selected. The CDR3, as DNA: TGCAGCGTTGTCCTTGAAGAGACCCAGTACTTC. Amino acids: CSVVLEETQYF.